This T cell receptor (beta chain) was captured by sequencing in a study of blood T cell repertoires in COVID-19. As for the study in general: In each case, the material was cDNA or gDNA derived from T cells, B-cell-depleted T cells, or PBMCs.

Libraries were prepared by immunoSEQ multiplex PCR; TCRdb keeps only in-frame clonotypes and omits some of them. The sample includes 150,000 or so clones, around 84% of them seen just once. Clinical history reported by participants formed the basis on which cohorts were assigned. Germline V lookup: CDR1 MNHEY, CDR2 SMNVEV (reference sequence). The length of the CDR3 is 17 residues. V was pared by 2 bases and J by 2 bases, with 9 bases of the junction left unmatched. This sequence joins TRBV27 and TRBJ1-2, with 9 positions matching TRBD1. This TCR came from a woman aged 45-65 years who had been exposed to COVID-19. The sample comprised PBMCs or T cells enriched from blood (not recorded which). The CDR3 coding sequence is TGTGCCAGCAGTTTAAGGTCCTTTGACAGGGGGAACTATGGCTACACCTTC. Translated, it gives CASSLRSFDRGNYGYTF.